Below are 28 T cell receptor beta chains sequenced from a single sample in a study of blood T cell repertoires in COVID-19. Sequenced by immunoSEQ multiplex PCR; TCRdb stores in-frame clones only, minus some. The sample records 200,000 to 250,000 clones, 80% to 90% being singletons. Material: peripheral blood. The origin of the receptors is a woman aged 45-60 years with active or convalescent COVID-19.

DNA for the CDR3: TGCGCCAGCAGCTTGGCCGGAGGTTTCTCCGAAAAACTGTTTTTT. It yields the protein CASSLAGGFSEKLFF. V gene TRBV5-1 combines with J gene TRBJ1-4; D gene uncertain. Germline assignment: CDR1 SGHRS and CDR2 YFSETQ. Deletions cut 0 bases from V and 8 bases from J, with 14 bases between. This CDR3 is 15 amino acids long.

This clone was recorded once. This chain uses TRBV7-9 with TRBJ1-5; 7 positions match TRBD1. Germline-derived CDR1 and CDR2 are SEHNR and FQNEAQ (reference sequence). This CDR3 contains 15 residues. V lost 5 bases to trimming and J lost 5 bases; unmatched junction nucleotides: 9. The CDR3 sequence: CASSPGQGVDQPQHF. For the CDR3, the DNA is TGTGCCAGCAGCCCCGGGCAGGGGGTGGATCAGCCCCAGCATTTT.

The J gene is TRBJ2-7, the V gene TRBV15, with 9 bases fitting TRBD1. CDR3 size: 15 residues. CDR1 and CDR2 from the germline V gene are LNHNV and YYDKDF (reference sequence). The V segment lost 1 base and the J segment 5 bases; nucleotides outside the gene matches: 6. CDR3 protein: CATSRVGQGSNEQYV. The CDR3 coding sequence is TGTGCCACCAGCAGAGTCGGACAGGGGAGCAACGAGCAGTACGTC.

There are a few counts of this clone. The J gene is TRBJ2-3, the V gene TRBV5-1, with TRBD1 identical over 11 bases. The germline V gene has CDR1 SGHRS and CDR2 YFSETQ. With 2 bases clipped from V and 5 bases from J, the junction kept 1 base outside the gene matches. This CDR3 region has 14 residues. The CDR3 loop is CASSFGTGGDTQYF. CDR3 nucleotide sequence: TGCGCCAGCAGCTTCGGGACAGGGGGAGATACGCAGTATTTT. Complete variable domain (other parts from reference TRBV5-1 and TRBJ2-3): KAGVTQTPRYLIKTRGQQVTLSCSPISGHRSVSWYQQTPGQGLQFLFEYFSETQRNKGNFPGRFSGRQFSNSRSEMNVSTLELGDSALYLCASSFGTGGDTQYFGPGTRLTVL.

This clone was seen just once. The chain couples TRBV5-1 to TRBJ2-5; 9 positions agree with TRBD1. Unmatched junction bases numbered 5, after V lost 0 bases and J lost 5 bases. The CDR3 contains 15 residues. Germline CDR1 is SGHRS and CDR2 is YFSETQ. CDR3 residues: CASSLAGQGMETQYF. CDR3 coding DNA: TGCGCCAGCAGCTTGGCCGGACAGGGGATGGAGACCCAGTACTTC.

The gene calls are TRBV5-1 and TRBJ1-1, with a weak D call TRBD1 (5 bases). Per germline, CDR1 SGHRS and CDR2 YFSETQ. V lost 4 bases and J lost 1, with 14 bases in between. The CDR3 is 15 residues long. CDR3 DNA: TGCGCCAGCAGCCGTGTCGGAGGGACGAACACTGAAGCTTTCTTT. Encoded protein: CASSRVGGTNTEAFF.

The J gene is TRBJ2-1, the V gene TRBV6-5; 7 bases align to TRBD2. The CDR3 is 13 residues long. Per the germline V gene, CDR1 is MNHEY and CDR2 is SVGAGI. Losses at the gene ends were 6 bases for V and 7 bases for J; bases not matched to a gene: 6. In nucleotides, the CDR3 is TGTGCCAGCAGGCCTAGCGGTGGGAATGAGCAGTTCTTC. Protein: CASRPSGGNEQFF.

This sequence joins TRBV2 and TRBJ1-5, with D unresolved. The ends were cut back, 3 bases at V and 3 bases at J, with 15 bases in the middle. Germline V gene sequence: CDR1 SNHLY, CDR2 FYNNEI. The CDR3 runs to 16 residues. As DNA, the CDR3 is TGTGCCAGCAGTGAGTACGACATCCTCCTCAATCAGCCCCAGCATTTT. It translates to CASSEYDILLNQPQHF.

V usage is TRBV5-1 and J usage is TRBJ2-1; tentatively, D is TRBD2 (7 bases). Germline loops: CDR1 SGHRS, CDR2 YFSETQ. This CDR3 contains 17 residues. V lost 0 bases, J lost 0 bases, and 13 bases lay in between. The DNA for the CDR3 is TGCGCCAGCAGCTTGGTGGGGGGGGCGAGCTCCTACAATGAGCAGTTCTTC. Translation gives CASSLVGGASSYNEQFF.

This chain uses TRBV7-9 with TRBJ2-1, with 9 bases aligning to TRBD1. The J segment lost 7 bases and the V segment lost 0 bases, leaving 4 bases of the junction unmatched. CDR3 size: 15 residues. The germline V gene has CDR1 SEHNR and CDR2 FQNEAQ (reference sequence). CDR3 residues: CASSLAQGASNEQFF. The CDR3 nucleotides read TGTGCCAGCAGCTTAGCACAGGGGGCAAGTAATGAGCAGTTCTTC.

The rearrangement joins TRBV18 to TRBJ2-7; 9 bases agree with TRBD1. With V trimmed by 3 bases and J by 5 bases, 11 bases remained unmatched. Germline CDR1 reads KGHSH; CDR2 reads LQKENI. This CDR3 is built from 16 residues. CDR3 bases: TGTGCCAGCTCACCCACGGTAGGGACAGGGATACACGAGCAGTACTTC. Amino acids: CASSPTVGTGIHEQYF.

The rearrangement joins TRBV7-9 to TRBJ2-2, with 11 nucleotides matching TRBD2. This CDR3 has 17 residues. V lost 5 bases and J lost 4; bases outside the gene matches: 9. Germline-derived CDR1 and CDR2 are SEHNR and FQNEAQ (reference sequence). The CDR3, as DNA: TGTGCCAGCAGCCGACTAGCGGGGAAGCGGGGCACCGGGGAGCTGTTTTTT. It specifies CASSRLAGKRGTGELFF. The variable domain in full, completed from reference TRBV7-9 and TRBJ2-2, reads DTGVSQNPRHKITKRGQNVTFRCDPISEHNRLYWYRQTLGQGPEFLTYFQNEAQLEKSRLLSDRFSAERPKGSFSTLEIQRTEQGDSAMYLCASSRLAGKRGTGELFFGEGSRLTVL.

The genes are TRBV28 and TRBJ1-6; D is ambiguous. This CDR3 is 15 amino acids long. Per germline, CDR1 MDHEN and CDR2 SYDVKM. V was cut by 6 bases and J by 4 bases, with 13 bases left in between. The CDR3 nucleotides are TGTGCCAGCAGGTCACAGAGAGCTTATAATTCACCCCTCCACTTT. This sequence encodes CASRSQRAYNSPLHF.

The chain couples TRBV11-2 to TRBJ2-1, with TRBD2 identical over 8 bases. The CDR3 covers 17 residues. Per the germline V gene, CDR1 is SGHAT and CDR2 is FQNNGV. Trimming took 5 bases from V and 4 from J; bases not matched to a gene: 13. CDR3 in amino acids: CASSRRPTGLEYNEQFF. The CDR3 nucleotides are TGTGCCAGCAGCCGACGCCCAACGGGACTAGAGTACAATGAGCAGTTCTTC.

The chain uses TRBV5-6 and TRBJ2-3; 14 bases fit TRBD2. This CDR3 is 17 amino acids long. Germline CDR1 reads SGHDT; CDR2 reads YYEEEE. The trim removed 3 bases at V and 6 bases at J, leaving 9 bases unmatched. CDR3 region: CASSWTSGGRAHDTQYF. CDR3 DNA: TGTGCCAGCAGCTGGACTAGCGGGGGGAGAGCACATGATACGCAGTATTTT.

In this sample, this clone turned up a few times. V and J are TRBV7-6 and TRBJ1-3; D remains unclear. Germline V lookup: CDR1 SGHVS, CDR2 FNYEAQ. There are 13 residues in the CDR3. V lost 2 bases, J lost 0 bases, and 2 bases lay in between. The CDR3 region is CASSLLSGNTIYF. The CDR3 DNA reads as TGTGCCAGCAGCTTACTCTCTGGAAACACCATATATTTT.

This chain links TRBV6-5 with TRBJ2-7; 14 nucleotides line up with TRBD2. The germline V gene has CDR1 MNHEY and CDR2 SVGAGI. V lost 6 bases, J lost 6 bases, and 7 bases stayed unmatched. This CDR3 has 15 amino acids. CDR3 protein: CASRGGLAGEGEQYF. The CDR3 DNA is TGTGCCAGCAGGGGGGGACTAGCGGGAGAGGGCGAGCAGTACTTC.

The chain couples TRBV3-1 (or the pseudogene TRBV3-2) to TRBJ2-7; TRBD1 is a possible D gene (5 bases). The germline gives CDR1 LGHDT, CDR2 YNNKEL (reference sequence). The CDR3 loop spans 13 amino acids. Trimming left V 3 bases short and J 2 bases short, with 8 bases between. CDR3 protein: CASSQGPTYEQYV. CDR3 DNA sequence: TGTGCCAGCAGCCAGGGGCCTACCTACGAGCAGTACGTC.

The chain recombines TRBV2 with TRBJ1-5, with TRBD1 matching over 8 bases. V was pared by 9 bases and J by 2 bases, with 6 bases of the junction left unmatched. This CDR3 is 14 amino acids long. In germline, CDR1 is SNHLY, CDR2 FYNNEI. CDR3 loop: CASGLDRGNQPQHF. The CDR3 DNA sequence: TGTGCCAGTGGGCTGGACAGGGGCAATCAGCCCCAGCATTTT.

The chain recombines TRBV6-5 with TRBJ2-7, with D tentatively TRBD1 (6 bases). The length of the CDR3 is 13 residues. V was shortened by 5 bases and J by 3 bases, with 11 bases between the two germline ends. Looked up from germline, CDR1 is MNHEY and CDR2 is SVGAGI. The CDR3 protein is CASSRDMLYEQYF. In DNA, the CDR3 is TGTGCCAGCAGTCGGGACATGCTCTACGAGCAGTACTTC.

The CDR3: CASSYISGTGELFF. CDR3 coding DNA: TGTGCCAGCAGTTATATTAGCGGCACCGGGGAGCTGTTTTTT. This chain connects TRBV28 to TRBJ2-2; TRBD2 might be the D (6 bases). From germline, CDR1 is MDHEN and CDR2 SYDVKM. The CDR3 spans 14 residues. V was clipped by 4 bases and J by 4 bases, with 10 bases between them.

The V and J genes are TRBV4-1 and TRBJ2-5; no reliable D call. Trimming cost V 2 bases and J 7 bases, with 14 bases left between them. The CDR3 extends over 14 amino acids. The germline V gene encodes CDR1 MGHRA and CDR2 YSYEKL. The CDR3 DNA is TGCGCCAGCAGCCAAACGCGAGATCGGTGGACCCAGTACTTC. Translating it yields CASSQTRDRWTQYF.

This sequence joins TRBV19 and TRBJ1-5; maybe TRBD1 (6 bases). This CDR3 has 14 residues. Trimming stripped 3 bases from V and 8 bases from J, with 14 bases between. Germline V lookup: CDR1 LNHDA, CDR2 SQIVND (reference sequence). The CDR3 region has the DNA TGTGCCAGTAGTATCGACCCAGGGGAGAAGCCCCAGCATTTT. This translates into CASSIDPGEKPQHF.

The rearrangement links TRBV4-1 to TRBJ2-7, with D possibly being TRBD2 (6 bases). The CDR3 is 15 amino acids. The V end lost 0 bases, the J end lost 0 bases, and 9 bases lay between the germline ends. The germline V gene has CDR1 MGHRA and CDR2 YSYEKL. The CDR3 coding sequence is TGCGCCAGCAGCCAAGACGGGGGAAACTCCTACGAGCAGTACGTC. It yields the protein CASSQDGGNSYEQYV.

V is TRBV9 and J is TRBJ1-6; 7 bases are a match to TRBD1. V shed 0 bases and J 10 bases; nucleotides not matched to a gene: 7. The CDR3 has 15 amino acids. Germline CDR1 is SGDLS and CDR2 is YYNGEE. The CDR3 bases are TGTGCCAGCAGCGTAGTAAGGGGGCTAAGATCACCCCTCCACTTT. The encoded protein is CASSVVRGLRSPLHF.

This clone has a single count. Other DNA sequences in this specimen translate into the identical CDR3. This chain uses TRBV5-1 with TRBJ1-2; D perhaps matches TRBD1 (6 bases). Germline V gives CDR1 SGHRS, CDR2 YFSETQ. There are 14 residues in the CDR3. V gave up 1 base and J gave up 0 bases, with 7 bases separating them. CDR3 nucleotide sequence: TGCGCCAGCAGCTTGACAGGGCCTAACTATGGCTACACCTTC. This sequence encodes CASSLTGPNYGYTF.

This chain connects TRBV5-1 to TRBJ2-6; 7 bases map to TRBD2. CDR3 length equals 16 residues. With V trimmed by 2 bases and J by 0 bases, 2 bases remained unmatched. Germline values: CDR1 SGHRS, CDR2 YFSETQ. In nucleotides, the CDR3 is TGCGCCAGCAGCTTAGCGGGGTCCTCTGGGGCCAACGTCCTGACTTTC. This codes for CASSLAGSSGANVLTF.

This clone was counted a few times. This chain uses TRBV5-1 with TRBJ1-5, with 9 positions matching TRBD1. The germline V gene encodes CDR1 SGHRS and CDR2 YFSETQ. This CDR3 contains 15 residues. Trimming took 3 bases from V and 3 from J; bases not matched to a gene: 4. In DNA form, the CDR3 reads TGCGCCAGCAGCTCGGGACAGGGAAACAATCAGCCCCAGCATTTT. Amino acid sequence: CASSSGQGNNQPQHF.